Described below is a single TCR beta chain sequence and its context. The data were obtained in a study of radiotherapy plus CTLA-4 blockade in lung cancer. Clones were read by immunoSEQ multiplex PCR, and TCRdb kept only the in-frame ones, dropping some. The table lists 65,000 to 95,000 clones, around nine tenths of them singletons. The starting material was peripheral blood, obtained from a patient treated with radiotherapy plus ipilimumab. The origin of this receptor is a human donor with non-small cell lung cancer who had stable disease on radiotherapy plus ipilimumab.

CDR3 in amino acids: CASSVADAYTDTQYF. CDR3 nucleotide sequence: TGTGCCAGCAGCGTAGCTGACGCTTACACAGATACGCAGTATTTT. The V gene is TRBV9, the J gene TRBJ2-3; D remains ambiguous. The CDR3 sequence is 15 residues long. CDR1 is SGDLS and CDR2 is YYNGEE in the germline V gene. V was pared by 0 bases and J by 2 bases, with 10 bases between.